This paragraph reports one T cell receptor (beta chain). What it binds is unknown. The germline gene is not matched at one end of the junction; a read error may be the cause. Germline loops: CDR1 SNHLY, CDR2 FYNNEI. CDR3 length equals 14 residues. The sample belongs to a study of cytomegalovirus exposure and HLA in healthy donors. Study results and limitations: Associated with HLA alleles at 0.05 false discovery rate in a later analysis were 16,951 TCR beta sequences.

The PCR ran on 60 Vbeta and 13 Jbeta primers. Assay: immunoSEQ multiplex PCR; the TCRdb copy retains only in-frame clones and omits some. The sample holds under 200,000 clones, 65% to 80% seen once. Nominally healthy donors were sampled, though unrecorded immune exposures were likely. The chain employs TRBV2 and TRBJ1-2; TRBD1 agrees at 7 bases. This TCR came from a woman aged 45-59 years in good health and CMV-seropositive. The sample was PBMCs. CDR3 DNA sequence: TGTGCCAGCAGTGTGGGGACAGCTAACTATGACTACACCTTC. It specifies CASSVGTANYDYTF.